Included here is one T cell receptor beta chain sequence, with context. Antigen: not known. The V gene end was trimmed by 2 bases and the J gene end by 6 bases; junction bases not matched to a gene: 13. Germline CDR1 is SGDLS and CDR2 is YYNGEE. The CDR3 is 17 amino acids. These data originate in a study of T cell responses to AZD1222 COVID-19 vaccine. Regarding the study as a whole: Distributed over spike, vaccine-associated CD4 TCRs predominated at 160-218 and 743-854. Only after the peak T cell response were repertoires sampled.

Profiled with immunoSEQ multiplex PCR; TCRdb holds only in-frame clones, not every one. The sample holds more than 250,000 clones; approximately 93% are singletons and the top ten take roughly 0.6%. The sequence was collected from an adult in good health. This sequence joins TRBV9 and TRBJ1-4; TRBD1 aligns across 7 bases. The sequencing used peripheral blood, collected on day 0 of AZD1222 vaccination. The CDR3: CASSVSPSHRGDEKLFF. The CDR3 coding sequence is TGTGCCAGCAGCGTCAGTCCGAGCCACAGGGGAGATGAAAAACTGTTTTTT.